This is a list of T cell receptor beta chains from one sample in a study of shared clonotypes between healthy human individuals. Here immunoSEQ multiplex PCR was the method, and the copy in TCRdb shows in-frame clones only, minus some. Of some 1,100,000 clones in the sample, about 80% were seen once. Sample: memory CD4+ T cells from PBMCs. Receptors were obtained from a man younger than 35 in good health. Some clones in this sample may be carry-over from other donors' samples. The CDR3 runs from the conserved cysteine through the conserved F or W. D genes are given only for firm matches. Some rows mark clone size as missing; the rest say once, few, many or name a class of expanded clone.

J gene	V gene	D gene	clone size	CDR3 protein	CDR3 DNA
TRBJ2-3	TRBV7-8	-	many	CASSSRGGLTDTQYF	TGTGCCAGCAGCTCCAGGGGCGGACTCACAGATACGCAGTATTTT
TRBJ2-7	TRBV28	-	-	CASSRNTYEQYF	TGTGCCAGCAGTCGGAACACCTACGAGCAGTACTTC
TRBJ2-3	TRBV4-3	TRBD2	once	CASSRQSVAGGSDTQYF	TGCGCCAGCAGCCGACAAAGCGTAGCGGGAGGTTCAGATACGCAGTATTTT
TRBJ2-1	TRBV7-2	-	-	CASSLDWSLGEQFF	TGTGCCAGCAGCTTAGATTGGTCTCTTGGTGAGCAGTTCTTC
TRBJ2-2	TRBV28	-	-	CASSLRRAGELFF	TGTGCCAGCAGTTTACGTAGGGCCGGGGAGCTGTTTTTT
TRBJ1-5	TRBV28	-	-	CASRGEWNQPQHF	TGTGCCAGCAGAGGAGAGTGGAATCAGCCCCAGCATTTT
TRBJ1-4	TRBV19	-	-	CASSMYRQTTNEKLFF	TGTGCCAGTAGTATGTACAGGCAAACAACTAATGAAAAACTGTTTTTT
TRBJ2-2	TRBV4-3	-	-	CASSQDPVGDTGELFF	TGCGCCAGCAGCCAAGATCCGGTCGGGGACACCGGGGAGCTGTTTTTT
TRBJ1-3	TRBV29-1	TRBD1	-	CSATRTGLSGNTIYF	TGCAGCGCCACCCGGACAGGCCTCTCTGGAAACACCATATATTTT
TRBJ2-1	TRBV5-1	-	-	CASSTGPNTNNEQFF	TGCGCCAGCAGCACCGGGCCAAACACCAACAATGAGCAGTTCTTC
TRBJ1-1	TRBV28	-	-	CASIETPANTEAFF	TGTGCCAGTATTGAGACCCCGGCGAACACTGAAGCTTTCTTT
TRBJ2-7	TRBV19	-	once	CASSSGHFSSYEQYF	TGTGCCAGTAGTTCGGGGCACTTTAGCTCCTACGAGCAGTACTTC
TRBJ2-5	TRBV5-1	TRBD1	-	CASSFNRGLGETQYF	TGCGCCAGCAGCTTTAACAGGGGGCTGGGAGAGACCCAGTACTTC
TRBJ1-5	TRBV6-6	TRBD1	-	CASTPGQGNQPQHF	TGTGCCAGCACCCCGGGACAGGGAAATCAGCCCCAGCATTTT
TRBJ2-2	TRBV2	-	few	CASSFGQSNTGELFF	TGTGCCAGCTCTTTTGGACAGTCGAACACCGGGGAGCTGTTTTTT
TRBJ2-7	TRBV14	-	once	CASSQVGGVVSYEQYF	TGTGCCAGCAGCCAAGTGGGGGGAGTCGTCTCCTACGAGCAGTACTTC
TRBJ2-2	TRBV7-9	-	few	CASSQQIGGSITGELFF	TGTGCCAGCAGCCAGCAGATTGGCGGCTCGATCACCGGGGAGCTGTTTTTT
TRBJ1-2	TRBV2	TRBD1	-	CASSSGTGRYGYTF	TGTGCCAGCAGCTCCGGGACAGGGCGCTATGGCTACACCTTC
TRBJ2-2	TRBV18	TRBD1	-	CASSPDRGQTGELFF	TGTGCCAGCTCACCTGACAGGGGGCAAACCGGGGAGCTGTTTTTT
TRBJ2-5	TRBV18	-	many	CASSGGGAETQYF	TGTGCCAGCTCCGGCGGTGGGGCCGAGACCCAGTACTTC
TRBJ2-5	TRBV9	-	-	CASSVLGETQYF	TGTGCCAGCAGCGTATTGGGAGAGACCCAGTACTTC
TRBJ2-7	TRBV7-9	TRBD1	-	CASSLFRGQEYEQYF	TGTGCCAGCAGCTTATTCAGGGGGCAAGAGTACGAGCAGTACTTC
TRBJ2-6	TRBV18	-	once	CASSDNVLSGANVLTF	TGTGCCAGCTCCGATAATGTTCTCTCTGGGGCCAACGTCCTGACTTTC
TRBJ2-1	TRBV25-1	-	once	CASSSRGRGAYNEQFF	TGTGCCAGCAGCTCAAGGGGGAGGGGCGCCTACAATGAGCAGTTCTTC
TRBJ1-2	TRBV13	TRBD1	many	CASSQRGRGGYTF	TGTGCCAGCAGTCAAAGGGGGCGGGGTGGCTACACCTTC
TRBJ2-7	TRBV11-2	-	once	CASSSRGTGSYEQYF	TGTGCCAGCAGCTCCCGGGGGACCGGATCCTACGAGCAGTACTTC
TRBJ2-6	TRBV2	-	-	CASRNSGANVLTF	TGTGCCAGCCGCAACTCTGGGGCCAACGTCCTGACTTTC
TRBJ2-1	TRBV30	-	-	CAWSFRNNEQFF	TGTGCCTGGAGTTTCAGGAACAATGAGCAGTTCTTC
TRBJ2-1	TRBV2	-	-	CARSWGLPREQFF	TGTGCCCGTTCTTGGGGACTCCCACGGGAGCAGTTCTTC
TRBJ2-7	TRBV2	TRBD1	-	CASSETGGPGDEQYF	TGTGCCAGCAGCGAGACAGGGGGCCCCGGGGACGAGCAGTACTTC